One T cell receptor (beta chain) is described in this entry. The data were taken from a study of T cell changes during pregnancy in multiple sclerosis. The assay was immunoSEQ multiplex PCR, and TCRdb's table has in-frame clones only and misses some. The sample carries some 37,000 clones, around 92% recorded once. Germline values: CDR1 MGHRA, CDR2 YSYEKL. The CDR3 has 17 amino acids. Losses at the gene ends were 0 bases for V and 8 bases for J; bases not matched to a gene: 9. The chain combines TRBV4-1 with TRBJ2-1; TRBD2 matches 11 bases. Sequences were derived from CD8+ T cells from peripheral blood mononuclear cells, sampled after pregnancy. This sequence was found in a female donor with multiple sclerosis, enrolled in a pregnancy study. CDR3 sequence reads: CASSQEGPSGRSDEQFF. The CDR3 DNA reads as TGCGCCAGCAGCCAAGAGGGGCCTAGCGGGAGGTCGGATGAGCAGTTCTTC.